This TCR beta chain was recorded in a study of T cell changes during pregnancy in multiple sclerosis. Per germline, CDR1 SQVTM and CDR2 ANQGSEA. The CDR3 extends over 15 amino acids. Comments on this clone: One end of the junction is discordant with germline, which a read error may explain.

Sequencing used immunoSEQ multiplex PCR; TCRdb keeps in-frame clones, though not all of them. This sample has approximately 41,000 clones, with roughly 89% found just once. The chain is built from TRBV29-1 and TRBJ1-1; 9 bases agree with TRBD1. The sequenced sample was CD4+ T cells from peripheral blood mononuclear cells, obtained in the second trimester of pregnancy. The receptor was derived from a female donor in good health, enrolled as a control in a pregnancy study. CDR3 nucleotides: TGCAGCGTGGAAGGGACAGGGAGTTTGTACACTGAAGCTTTCTTT. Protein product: CSVEGTGSLYTEAFF.